This T cell receptor (beta chain) was sequenced in a study of high-grade serous ovarian cancer treatment subgroups. As for the study in general: Samples averaged approximately 14,000 reads and several thousand unique TCR beta rearrangements.

CDR3 size: 14 residues. The J segment lost 8 bases and the V segment lost 5 bases, leaving 5 bases of the junction unmatched. Germline CDR1 reads MNHEY; CDR2 reads SMNVEV (reference sequence). Tumor tissue was taken before any definitive surgery or chemotherapy was given. Comment on this clone: Its specificity is not known.

Libraries were prepared by immunoSEQ multiplex PCR; TCRdb keeps only in-frame clonotypes and omits some of them. In the table there are a few thousand clones, roughly three quarters of which are singletons. Study results and caveats: Clonal relatedness tracked neoantigen level, and by trend copy number and mutation load. Repertoire analysis covered CDR3 alone, not CDR1 or CDR2. Tumors within one patient showed repertoire similarity of roughly 0.1 to 0.85.

The rearrangement links TRBV27 to TRBJ1-4, with 10 bases lining up with TRBD1. This clonotype was obtained from a human donor with high-grade serous ovarian cancer. Material for sequencing was tumor tissue. The CDR3 DNA is TGTGCCAGCAGTCCAGACAGGGGGCGAGAAAAACTGTTTTTT. Its protein is CASSPDRGREKLFF.